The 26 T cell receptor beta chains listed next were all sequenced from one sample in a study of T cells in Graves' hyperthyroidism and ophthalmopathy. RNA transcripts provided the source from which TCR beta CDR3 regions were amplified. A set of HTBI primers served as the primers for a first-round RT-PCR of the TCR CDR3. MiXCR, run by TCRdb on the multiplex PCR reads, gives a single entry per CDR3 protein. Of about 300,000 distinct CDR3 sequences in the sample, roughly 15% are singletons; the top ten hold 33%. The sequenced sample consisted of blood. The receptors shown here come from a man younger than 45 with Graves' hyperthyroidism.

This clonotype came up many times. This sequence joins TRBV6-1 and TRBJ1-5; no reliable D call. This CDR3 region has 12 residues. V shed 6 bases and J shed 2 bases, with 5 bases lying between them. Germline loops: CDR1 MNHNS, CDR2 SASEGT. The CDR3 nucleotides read TGTGCCAGCAGAAAGGGCAATCAGCCCCAGCATTTT. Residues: CASRKGNQPQHF.

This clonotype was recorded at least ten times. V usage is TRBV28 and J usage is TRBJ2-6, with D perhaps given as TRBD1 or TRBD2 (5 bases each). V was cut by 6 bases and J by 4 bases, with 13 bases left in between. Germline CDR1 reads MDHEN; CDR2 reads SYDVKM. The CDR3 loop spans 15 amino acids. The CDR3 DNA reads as TGTGCCAGCAGCCTACCCGGGACGGGGGCCAACGTCCTGACTTTC. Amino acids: CASSLPGTGANVLTF.

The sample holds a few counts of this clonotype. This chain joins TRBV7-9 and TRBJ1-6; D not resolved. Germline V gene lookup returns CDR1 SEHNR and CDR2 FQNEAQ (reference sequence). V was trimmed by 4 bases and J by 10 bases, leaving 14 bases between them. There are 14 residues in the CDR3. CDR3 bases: TGTGCCAGCAGCTCCAGGCCCTCCGGATCACCCCTCCACTTT. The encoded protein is CASSSRPSGSPLHF.

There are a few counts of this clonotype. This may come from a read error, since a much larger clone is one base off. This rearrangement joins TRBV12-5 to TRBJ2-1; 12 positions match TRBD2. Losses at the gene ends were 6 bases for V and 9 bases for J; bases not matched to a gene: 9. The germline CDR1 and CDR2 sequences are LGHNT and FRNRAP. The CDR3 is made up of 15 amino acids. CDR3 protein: CASGGRLAGASEQFF. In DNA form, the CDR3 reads TGTGCTAGTGGGGGGAGACTAGCGGGAGCTAGTGAGCAGTTCTTC.

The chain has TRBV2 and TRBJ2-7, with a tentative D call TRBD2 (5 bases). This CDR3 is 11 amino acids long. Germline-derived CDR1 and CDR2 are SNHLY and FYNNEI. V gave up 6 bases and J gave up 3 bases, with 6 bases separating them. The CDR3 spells CASRRDYEQYF. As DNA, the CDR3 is TGTGCCAGCAGGAGGGACTACGAGCAGTACTTC.

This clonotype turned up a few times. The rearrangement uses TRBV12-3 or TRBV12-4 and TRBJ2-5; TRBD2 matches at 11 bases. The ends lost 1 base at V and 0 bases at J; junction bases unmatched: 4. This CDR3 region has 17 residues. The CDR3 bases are TGTGCCAGCAGTTTAGGGACTAGCGGGCCAAACCAAGAGACCCAGTACTTC. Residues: CASSLGTSGPNQETQYF.

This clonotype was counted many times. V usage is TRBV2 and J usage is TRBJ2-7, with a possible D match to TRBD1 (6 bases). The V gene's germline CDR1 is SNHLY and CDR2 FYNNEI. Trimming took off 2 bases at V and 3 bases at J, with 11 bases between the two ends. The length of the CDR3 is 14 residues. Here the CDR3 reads CASSEQGTLYEQYF. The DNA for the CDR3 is TGTGCCAGCAGTGAACAGGGGACCCTCTACGAGCAGTACTTC.

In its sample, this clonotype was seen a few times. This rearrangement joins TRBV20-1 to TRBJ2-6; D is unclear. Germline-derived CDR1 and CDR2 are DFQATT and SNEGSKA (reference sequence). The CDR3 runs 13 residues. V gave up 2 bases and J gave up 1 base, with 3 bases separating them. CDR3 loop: CSARPSGANVLTF. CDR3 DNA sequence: TGCAGTGCTAGACCGTCTGGGGCCAACGTCCTGACTTTC.

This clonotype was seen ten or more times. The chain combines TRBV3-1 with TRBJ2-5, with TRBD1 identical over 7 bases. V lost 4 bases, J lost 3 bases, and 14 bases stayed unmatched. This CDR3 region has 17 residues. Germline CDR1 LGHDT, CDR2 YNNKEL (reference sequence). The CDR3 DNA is TGTGCCAGCAGCCCCTCCATCGGGCAGGGGGAGAAAGAGACCCAGTACTTC. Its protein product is CASSPSIGQGEKETQYF.

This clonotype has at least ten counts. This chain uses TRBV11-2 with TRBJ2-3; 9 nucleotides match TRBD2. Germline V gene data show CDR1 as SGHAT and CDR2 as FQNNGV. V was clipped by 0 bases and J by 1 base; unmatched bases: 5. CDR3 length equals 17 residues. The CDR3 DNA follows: TGTGCCAGCAGCTTAGAATACGCTAGCGGGGGCACAGATACGCAGTATTTT. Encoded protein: CASSLEYASGGTDTQYF.

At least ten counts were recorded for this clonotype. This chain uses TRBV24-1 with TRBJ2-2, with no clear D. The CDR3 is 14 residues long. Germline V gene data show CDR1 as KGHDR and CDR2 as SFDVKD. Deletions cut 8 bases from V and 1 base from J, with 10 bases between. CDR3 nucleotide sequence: TGTGCCACCATGGCCCAGAAGAACACCGGGGAGCTGTTTTTT. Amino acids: CATMAQKNTGELFF.

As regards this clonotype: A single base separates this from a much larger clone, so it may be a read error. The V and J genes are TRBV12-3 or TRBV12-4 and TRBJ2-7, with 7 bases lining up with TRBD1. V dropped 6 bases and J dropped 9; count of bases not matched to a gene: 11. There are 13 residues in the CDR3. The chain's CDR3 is CASSQDRAHGQYF. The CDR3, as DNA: TGTGCCAGCAGCCAAGACAGGGCCCACGGGCAGTACTTC.

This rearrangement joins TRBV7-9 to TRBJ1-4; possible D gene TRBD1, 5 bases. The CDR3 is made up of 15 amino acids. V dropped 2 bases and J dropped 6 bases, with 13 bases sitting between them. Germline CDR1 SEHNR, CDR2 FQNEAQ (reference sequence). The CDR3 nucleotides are TGTGCCAGCAGCTTACTTGAGGGGATGGATGAAAAACTGTTTTTT. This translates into CASSLLEGMDEKLFF. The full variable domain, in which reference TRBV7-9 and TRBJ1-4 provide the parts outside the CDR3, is DTGVSQNPRHKITKRGQNVTFRCDPISEHNRLYWYRQTLGQGPEFLTYFQNEAQLEKSRLLSDRFSAERPKGSFSTLEIQRTEQGDSAMYLCASSLLEGMDEKLFFGSGTQLSVL.

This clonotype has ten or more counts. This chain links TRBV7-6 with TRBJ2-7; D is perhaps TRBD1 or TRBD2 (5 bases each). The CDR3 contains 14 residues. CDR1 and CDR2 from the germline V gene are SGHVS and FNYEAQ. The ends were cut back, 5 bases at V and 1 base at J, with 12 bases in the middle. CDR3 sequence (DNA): TGTGCCAGCAGCCATGGGACGACGTCCTACGAGCAGTACTTC. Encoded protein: CASSHGTTSYEQYF.

CDR3 DNA: TGTGCCAGCGCCCGTCCCGGGACAGGCAAAGAGACCCAGTACTTC. Translation: CASARPGTGKETQYF. The chain couples TRBV28 to TRBJ2-5, with 8 bases fitting TRBD1. Germline V gene lookup returns CDR1 MDHEN and CDR2 SYDVKM. The junction had 11 bases not matched to a gene; V was cut back by 8 bases and J by 3 bases. CDR3 size: 15 residues.

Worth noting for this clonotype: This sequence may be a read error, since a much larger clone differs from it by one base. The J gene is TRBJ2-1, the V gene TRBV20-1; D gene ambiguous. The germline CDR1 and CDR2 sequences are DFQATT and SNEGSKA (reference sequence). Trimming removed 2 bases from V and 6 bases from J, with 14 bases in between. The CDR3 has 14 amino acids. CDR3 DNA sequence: TGCAGTGCTAGATTCGGAACCTCGAGCAATGAGCAGTTCTTC. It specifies CSARFGTSSNEQFF.

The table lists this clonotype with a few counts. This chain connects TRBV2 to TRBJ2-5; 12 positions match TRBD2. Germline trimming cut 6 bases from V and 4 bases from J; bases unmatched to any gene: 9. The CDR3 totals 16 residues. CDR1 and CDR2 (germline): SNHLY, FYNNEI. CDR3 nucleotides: TGTGCCAGCAGCCCTGGGGCTAGCGGGAGGGTAGAGACCCAGTACTTC. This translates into CASSPGASGRVETQYF.

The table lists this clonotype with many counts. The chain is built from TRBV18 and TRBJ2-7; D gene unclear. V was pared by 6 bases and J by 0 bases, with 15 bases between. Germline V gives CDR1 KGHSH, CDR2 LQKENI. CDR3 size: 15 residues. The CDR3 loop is CASSPDTRPSYEQYF. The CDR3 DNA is TGTGCCAGCTCCCCTGACACTCGTCCCTCCTACGAGCAGTACTTC.

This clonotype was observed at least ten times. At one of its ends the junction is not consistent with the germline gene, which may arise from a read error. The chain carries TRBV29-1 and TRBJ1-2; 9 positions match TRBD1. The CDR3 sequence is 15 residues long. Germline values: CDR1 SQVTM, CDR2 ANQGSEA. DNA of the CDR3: TGCAGCGTGGAAGGGGGACAGGGCGCTAACTATGGCTACACCTTC. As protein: CSVEGGQGANYGYTF.

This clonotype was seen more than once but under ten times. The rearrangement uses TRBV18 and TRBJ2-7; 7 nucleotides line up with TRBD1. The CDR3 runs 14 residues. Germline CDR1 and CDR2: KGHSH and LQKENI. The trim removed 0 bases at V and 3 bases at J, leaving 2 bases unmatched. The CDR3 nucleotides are TGTGCCAGCTCACCACCGGGGACAGACTACGAGCAGTACTTC. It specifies CASSPPGTDYEQYF.

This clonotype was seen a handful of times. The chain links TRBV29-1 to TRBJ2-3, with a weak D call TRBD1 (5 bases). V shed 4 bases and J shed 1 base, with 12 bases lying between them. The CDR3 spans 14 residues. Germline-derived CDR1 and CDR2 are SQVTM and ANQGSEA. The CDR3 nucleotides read TGCAGCGTTGCCGCAGGGATGGGCACAGATACGCAGTATTTT. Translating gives CSVAAGMGTDTQYF.

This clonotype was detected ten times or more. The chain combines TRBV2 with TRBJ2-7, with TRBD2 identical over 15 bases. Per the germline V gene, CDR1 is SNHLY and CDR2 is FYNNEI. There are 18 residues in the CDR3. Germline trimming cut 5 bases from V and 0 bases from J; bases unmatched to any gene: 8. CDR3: CASSLMGLAGGYSYEQYF. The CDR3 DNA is TGTGCCAGCAGTCTCATGGGACTAGCGGGAGGTTACTCCTACGAGCAGTACTTC.

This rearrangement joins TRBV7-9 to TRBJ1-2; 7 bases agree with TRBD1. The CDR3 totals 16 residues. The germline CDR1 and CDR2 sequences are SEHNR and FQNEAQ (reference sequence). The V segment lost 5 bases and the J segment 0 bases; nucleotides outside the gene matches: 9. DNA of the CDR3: TGTGCCAGCAGCCTAAGTATCGGGACAGCTAACTATGGCTACACCTTC. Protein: CASSLSIGTANYGYTF.

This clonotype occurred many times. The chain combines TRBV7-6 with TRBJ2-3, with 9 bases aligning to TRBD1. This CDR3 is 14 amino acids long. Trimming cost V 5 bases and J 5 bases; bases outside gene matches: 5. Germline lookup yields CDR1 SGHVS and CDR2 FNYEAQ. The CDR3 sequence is CASSRGQGGDTQYF. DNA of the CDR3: TGTGCCAGCAGCCGGGGACAGGGAGGAGATACGCAGTATTTT.

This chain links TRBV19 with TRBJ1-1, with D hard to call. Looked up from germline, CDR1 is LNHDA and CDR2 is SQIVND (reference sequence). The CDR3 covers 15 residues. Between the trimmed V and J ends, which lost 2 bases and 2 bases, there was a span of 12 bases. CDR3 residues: CASSIRAALNTEAFF. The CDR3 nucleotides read TGTGCCAGTAGTATAAGGGCAGCCCTTAACACTGAAGCTTTCTTT.

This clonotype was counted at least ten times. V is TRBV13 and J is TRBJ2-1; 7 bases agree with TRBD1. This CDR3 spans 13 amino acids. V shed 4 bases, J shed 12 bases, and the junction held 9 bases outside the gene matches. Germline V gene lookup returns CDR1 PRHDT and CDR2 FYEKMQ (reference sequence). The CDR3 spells CASSSPRGLAQFF. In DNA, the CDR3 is TGTGCCAGCAGCTCCCCCAGGGGGTTGGCGCAGTTCTTC.